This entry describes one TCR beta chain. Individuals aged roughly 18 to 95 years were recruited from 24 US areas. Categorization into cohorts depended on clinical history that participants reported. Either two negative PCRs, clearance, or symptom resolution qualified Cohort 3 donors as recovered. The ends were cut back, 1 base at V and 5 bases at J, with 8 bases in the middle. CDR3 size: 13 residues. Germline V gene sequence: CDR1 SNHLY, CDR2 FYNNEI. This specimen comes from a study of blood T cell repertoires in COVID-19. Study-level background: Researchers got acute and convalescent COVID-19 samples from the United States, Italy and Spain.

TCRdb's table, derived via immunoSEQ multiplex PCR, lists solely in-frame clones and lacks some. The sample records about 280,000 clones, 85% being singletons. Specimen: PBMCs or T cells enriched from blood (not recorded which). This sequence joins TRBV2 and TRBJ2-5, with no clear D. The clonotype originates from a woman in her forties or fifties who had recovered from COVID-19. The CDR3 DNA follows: TGTGCCAGCAGTGAAGAGGTGCGGGAGACCCAGTACTTC. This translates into CASSEEVRETQYF.